This entry features one T cell receptor (beta chain) sequence. The assay was immunoSEQ multiplex PCR, and TCRdb's table has in-frame clones only and misses some. The table includes about 55,000 clones, 80% to 90% detected once. The sample belongs to a study of T cell responses to AZD1222 COVID-19 vaccine. The germline CDR1 and CDR2 sequences are KGHDR and SFDVKD. The CDR3 is 13 amino acids. Trimming took off 2 bases at V and 5 bases at J, with 8 bases between the two ends. This specimen consisted of peripheral blood, obtained on day 0 of AZD1222 vaccination. The sequence came from an adult in good health. The chain couples TRBV24-1 to TRBJ2-5, with unresolved D. CDR3: CATSDYYWETQYF. DNA for the CDR3: TGTGCCACCAGTGATTACTACTGGGAGACCCAGTACTTC.